The next 7 T cell receptor beta chains were all read from a single sample in a study of shared clonotypes between healthy human individuals. The naive CD8 fraction comprised CD45RO-negative cells positively selected for CCR7 and excluded terminally differentiated effector memory CD45RA+ cells. Sequenced by immunoSEQ multiplex PCR; TCRdb stores in-frame clones only, minus some. Of about 2.1 million clones listed, about 93% are singletons. The sequenced sample was naive CD8+ T cells from PBMCs. The receptors stem from a man aged 18 to 29 in good health. Some clones in this sample may be carry-over from other donors' samples.

This rearrangement joins TRBV9 to TRBJ2-2, with 9 bases identical to TRBD2. The CDR3 extends over 17 amino acids. V was pared by 2 bases and J by 0 bases, with 5 bases of the junction left unmatched. Germline CDR1 is SGDLS and CDR2 is YYNGEE. The CDR3 DNA is TGTGCCAGCAGCGTGTACGCGGGAGGGTCGAACACCGGGGAGCTGTTTTTT. Translation gives CASSVYAGGSNTGELFF.

V usage is TRBV7-9 and J usage is TRBJ1-1; D is perhaps TRBD1 (5 bases). Germline assignment: CDR1 SEHNR and CDR2 FQNEAQ (reference sequence). The CDR3 sequence is 17 residues long. With 8 bases removed from V and 3 bases from J, the gap between germline ends came to 25 bases. The CDR3 sequence is CASRRGERDPRDTEAFF. DNA of the CDR3: TGTGCCAGCCGGCGGGGAGAAAGAGACCCCAGGGACACTGAAGCTTTCTTT.

The V gene is TRBV7-2, the J gene TRBJ2-3; D possibly matches TRBD1 or TRBD2 (5 bases each). CDR1 and CDR2 (germline): SGHTA, FQGNSA. Trimming removed 4 bases from V and 4 bases from J, with 21 bases in between. This CDR3 contains 17 residues. The CDR3 DNA reads TGTGCCAGCAGCTATATTACCGGGATACAGGTCGCAGATACGCAGTATTTT. It is translated as CASSYITGIQVADTQYF.

In this sample, this clone turned up a few times. The chain joins TRBV2 to TRBJ1-2; 7 bases agree with TRBD1. The CDR3 loop spans 11 amino acids. V gave up 6 bases and J gave up 8 bases; unmatched junction bases: 3. From germline, CDR1 is SNHLY and CDR2 FYNNEI. For the CDR3, the DNA is TGTGCCAGCAGGACAGGGAAAGGCTACACCTTC. It yields the protein CASRTGKGYTF.

The chain uses TRBV27 and TRBJ2-5, with 7 nucleotides matching TRBD1. This CDR3 spans 15 amino acids. After removal of 3 bases from V and 6 bases from J, the junction contained 10 bases not matched to a gene. Germline V CDR1 and CDR2: MNHEY, SMNVEV (reference sequence). In DNA form, the CDR3 reads TGTGCCAGCAGTTTCAGAACAGGGGAGAGGAAGACCCAGTACTTC. It specifies CASSFRTGERKTQYF.

This chain joins TRBV5-1 and TRBJ2-7, with 10 bases lining up with TRBD1. CDR3 length: 14 amino acids. Germline assignment: CDR1 SGHRS and CDR2 YFSETQ. The V gene end was trimmed by 4 bases and the J gene end by 7 bases; junction bases not matched to a gene: 8. CDR3 nucleotide sequence: TGCGCCAGCAGCCCCGGGACAGGGGCGGATGAGCAGTACTTC. As protein: CASSPGTGADEQYF.

The J gene is TRBJ2-1, the V gene TRBV27; no definite D call. This CDR3 has 14 residues. The ends were cut back, 3 bases at V and 9 bases at J, with 15 bases in the middle. The germline V gene encodes CDR1 MNHEY and CDR2 SMNVEV (reference sequence). The CDR3 protein is CASSFLLFIGEQFF. In DNA form, the CDR3 reads TGTGCCAGCAGTTTTCTCTTATTTATCGGTGAGCAGTTCTTC.